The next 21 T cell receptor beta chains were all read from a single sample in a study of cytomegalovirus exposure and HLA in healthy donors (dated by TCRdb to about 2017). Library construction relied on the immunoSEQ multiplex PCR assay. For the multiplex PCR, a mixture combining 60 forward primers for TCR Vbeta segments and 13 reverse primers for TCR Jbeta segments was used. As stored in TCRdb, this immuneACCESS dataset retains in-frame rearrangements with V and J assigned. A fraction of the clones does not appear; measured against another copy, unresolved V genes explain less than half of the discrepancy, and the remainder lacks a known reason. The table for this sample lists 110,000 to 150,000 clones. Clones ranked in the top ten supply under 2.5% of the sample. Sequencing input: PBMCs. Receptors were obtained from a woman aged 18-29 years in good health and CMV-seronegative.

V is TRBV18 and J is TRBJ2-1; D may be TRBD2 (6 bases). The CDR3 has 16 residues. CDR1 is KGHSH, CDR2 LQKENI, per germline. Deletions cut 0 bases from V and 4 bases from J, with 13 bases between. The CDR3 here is CASSPPSGVTYNEQFF. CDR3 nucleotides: TGTGCCAGCTCACCACCCTCGGGAGTGACTTACAATGAGCAGTTCTTC.

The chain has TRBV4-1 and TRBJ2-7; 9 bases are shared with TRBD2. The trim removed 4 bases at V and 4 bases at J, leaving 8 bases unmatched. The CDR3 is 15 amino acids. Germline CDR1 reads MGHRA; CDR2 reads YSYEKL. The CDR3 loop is CASSLEPGLAYEQYV. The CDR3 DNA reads TGCGCCAGCAGCCTCGAACCGGGACTAGCTTACGAGCAGTACGTC.

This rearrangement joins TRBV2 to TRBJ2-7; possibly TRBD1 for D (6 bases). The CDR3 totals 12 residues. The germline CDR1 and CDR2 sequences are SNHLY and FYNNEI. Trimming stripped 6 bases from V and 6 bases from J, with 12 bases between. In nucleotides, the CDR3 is TGTGCCAGCAGCCCAGGGGTAGGCGAGCAGTACGTC. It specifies CASSPGVGEQYV.

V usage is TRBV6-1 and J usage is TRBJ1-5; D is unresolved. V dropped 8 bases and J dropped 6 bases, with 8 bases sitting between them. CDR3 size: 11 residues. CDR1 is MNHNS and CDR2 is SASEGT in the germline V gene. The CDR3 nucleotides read TGTGCCAGCGGCTCGGGTCAGCCCCAGCATTTT. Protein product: CASGSGQPQHF.

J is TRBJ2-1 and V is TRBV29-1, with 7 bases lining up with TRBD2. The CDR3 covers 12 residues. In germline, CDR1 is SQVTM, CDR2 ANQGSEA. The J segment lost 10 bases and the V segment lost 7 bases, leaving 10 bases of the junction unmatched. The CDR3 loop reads CSAAGGSDEQFF. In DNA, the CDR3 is TGCAGCGCGGCGGGCGGGAGCGACGAGCAGTTCTTC.

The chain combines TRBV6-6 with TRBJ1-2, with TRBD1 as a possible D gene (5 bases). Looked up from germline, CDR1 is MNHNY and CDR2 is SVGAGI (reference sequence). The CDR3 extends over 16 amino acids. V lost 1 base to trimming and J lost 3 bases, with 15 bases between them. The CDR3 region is CASSYFRTGTYYGYTF. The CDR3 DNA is TGTGCCAGCAGTTACTTCCGAACCGGGACTTACTATGGCTACACCTTC.

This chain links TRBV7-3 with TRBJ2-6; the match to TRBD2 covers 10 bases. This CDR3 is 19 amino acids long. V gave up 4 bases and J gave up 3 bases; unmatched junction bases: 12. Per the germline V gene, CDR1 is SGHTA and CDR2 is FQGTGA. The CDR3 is CASSSFFPGTSVGANVLTF. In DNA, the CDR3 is TGTGCCAGCAGCTCGTTCTTTCCCGGGACTAGCGTTGGGGCCAACGTCCTGACTTTC. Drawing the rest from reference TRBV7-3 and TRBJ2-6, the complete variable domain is GAGVSQTPSNKVTEKGKYVELRCDPISGHTALYWYRQSLGQGPEFLIYFQGTGAADDSGLPNDRFFAVRPEGSVSTLKIQRTERGDSAVYLCASSSFFPGTSVGANVLTFGAGSRLTVL.

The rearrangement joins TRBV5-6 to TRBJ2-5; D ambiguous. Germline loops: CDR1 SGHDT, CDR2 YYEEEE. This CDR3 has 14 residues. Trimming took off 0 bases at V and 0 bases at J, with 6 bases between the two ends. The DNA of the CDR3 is TGTGCCAGCAGCTTGGTTCAGTACCAAGAGACCCAGTACTTC. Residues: CASSLVQYQETQYF.

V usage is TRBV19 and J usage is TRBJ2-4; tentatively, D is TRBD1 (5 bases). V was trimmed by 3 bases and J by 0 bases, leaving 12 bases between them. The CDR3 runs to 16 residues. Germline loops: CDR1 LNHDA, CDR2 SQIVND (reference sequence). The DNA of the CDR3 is TGTGCCAGTAGTATGGGGCAGGCAGTAGCCAAAAACATTCAGTACTTC. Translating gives CASSMGQAVAKNIQYF.

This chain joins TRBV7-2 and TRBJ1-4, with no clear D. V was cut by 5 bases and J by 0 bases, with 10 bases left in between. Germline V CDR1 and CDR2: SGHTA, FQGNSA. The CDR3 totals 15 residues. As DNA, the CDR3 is TGTGCCAGCAGCCAAGTCAGGACAACTAATGAAAAACTGTTTTTT. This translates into CASSQVRTTNEKLFF.

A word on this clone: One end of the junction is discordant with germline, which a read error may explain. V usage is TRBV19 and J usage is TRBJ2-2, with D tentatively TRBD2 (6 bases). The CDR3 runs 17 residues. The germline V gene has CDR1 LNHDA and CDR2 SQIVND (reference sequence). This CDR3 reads CASMLRGGPVNAGELFF. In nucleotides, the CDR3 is TGTGCCAGTATGTTAAGGGGAGGACCCGTGAACGCCGGGGAGCTGTTTTTT.

CDR3 loop: CASSFDAPGGNGYTF. CDR3 sequence (DNA): TGTGCCAGCAGCTTCGACGCCCCTGGAGGTAATGGCTACACCTTC. The J gene is TRBJ1-2, the V gene TRBV7-2; D is unresolved. V lost 3 bases and J lost 6, with 17 bases in between. Per the germline V gene, CDR1 is SGHTA and CDR2 is FQGNSA. This CDR3 is 15 amino acids long. Full variable domain (missing parts from reference TRBV7-2 and TRBJ1-2): GAGVSQSPSNKVTEKGKDVELRCDPISGHTALYWYRQSLGQGLEFLIYFQGNSAPDKSGLPSDRFSAERTGGSVSTLTIQRTQQEDSAVYLCASSFDAPGGNGYTFGSGTRLTVV.

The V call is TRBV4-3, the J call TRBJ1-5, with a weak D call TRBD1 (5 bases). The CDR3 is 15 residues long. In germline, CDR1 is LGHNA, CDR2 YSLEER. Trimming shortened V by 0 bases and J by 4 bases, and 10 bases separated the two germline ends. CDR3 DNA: TGCGCCAGCAGCCAAGATCGGGGGGATAATCAGCCCCAGCATTTT. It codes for CASSQDRGDNQPQHF.

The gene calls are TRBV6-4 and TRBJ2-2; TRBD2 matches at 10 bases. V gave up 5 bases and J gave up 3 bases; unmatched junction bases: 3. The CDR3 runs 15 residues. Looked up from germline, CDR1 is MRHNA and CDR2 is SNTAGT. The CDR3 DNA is TGTGCCAGCAGTCCAACTAGCGGGGACACCGGGGAGCTGTTTTTT. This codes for CASSPTSGDTGELFF.

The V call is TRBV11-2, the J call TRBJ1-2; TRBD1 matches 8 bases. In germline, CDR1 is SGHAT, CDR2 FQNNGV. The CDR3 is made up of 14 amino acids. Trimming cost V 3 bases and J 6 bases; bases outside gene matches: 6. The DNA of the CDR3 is TGTGCCAGCAGCTTCCGCCAACAGGGGGATGGCTACACCTTC. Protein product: CASSFRQQGDGYTF.

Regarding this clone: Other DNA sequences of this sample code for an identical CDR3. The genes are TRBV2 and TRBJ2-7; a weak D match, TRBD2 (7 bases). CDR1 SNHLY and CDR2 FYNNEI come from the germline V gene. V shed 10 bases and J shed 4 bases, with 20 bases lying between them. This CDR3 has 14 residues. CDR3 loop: CATRISGGAYEQYV. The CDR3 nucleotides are TGTGCCACCCGGATTTCGGGGGGCGCTTACGAGCAGTACGTC.

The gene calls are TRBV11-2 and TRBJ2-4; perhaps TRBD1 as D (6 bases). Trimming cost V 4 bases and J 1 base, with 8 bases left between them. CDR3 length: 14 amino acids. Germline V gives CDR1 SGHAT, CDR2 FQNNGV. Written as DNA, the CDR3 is TGTGCCAGCAGCTCCCAGGGGGCCAAAAACATTCAGTACTTC. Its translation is CASSSQGAKNIQYF.

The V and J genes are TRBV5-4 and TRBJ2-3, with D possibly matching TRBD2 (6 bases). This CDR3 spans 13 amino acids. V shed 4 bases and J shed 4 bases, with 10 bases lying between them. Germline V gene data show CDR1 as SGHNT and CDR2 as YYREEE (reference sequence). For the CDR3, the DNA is TGTGCCAGCAGCCCACCGGGGGCAGATACGCAGTATTTT. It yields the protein CASSPPGADTQYF.

CDR3 loop: CASSSDRYNEQFF. DNA of the CDR3: TGTGCCAGCAGTTCCGACAGGTACAATGAGCAGTTCTTC. The V gene is TRBV7-3, the J gene TRBJ2-1, with a possible D match to TRBD1 (6 bases). The germline V gene encodes CDR1 SGHTA and CDR2 FQGTGA. Trimming cost V 6 bases and J 4 bases, with 10 bases left between them. The CDR3 totals 13 residues.

CDR3 sequence reads: CASSPTSGNTGELFF. In DNA form, the CDR3 reads TGTGCCAGCAGTCCTACTAGCGGGAACACCGGGGAGCTGTTTTTT. The chain combines TRBV6-4 with TRBJ2-2, with 8 bases lining up with TRBD2. This CDR3 comprises 15 residues. V lost 5 bases and J lost 1; bases outside the gene matches: 3. In germline, CDR1 is MRHNA, CDR2 SNTAGT.

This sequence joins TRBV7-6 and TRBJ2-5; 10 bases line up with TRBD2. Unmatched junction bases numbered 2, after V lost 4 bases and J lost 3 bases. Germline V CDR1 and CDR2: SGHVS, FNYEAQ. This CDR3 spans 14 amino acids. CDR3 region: CASSSLAGEETQYF. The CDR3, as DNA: TGTGCCAGCAGCTCCCTAGCGGGAGAAGAGACCCAGTACTTC. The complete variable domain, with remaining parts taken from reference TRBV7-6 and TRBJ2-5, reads GAGVSQSPRYKVTKRGQDVALRCDPISGHVSLYWYRQALGQGPEFLTYFNYEAQQDKSGLPNDRFSAERPEGSISTLTIQRTEQRDSAMYRCASSSLAGEETQYFGPGTRLLVL.